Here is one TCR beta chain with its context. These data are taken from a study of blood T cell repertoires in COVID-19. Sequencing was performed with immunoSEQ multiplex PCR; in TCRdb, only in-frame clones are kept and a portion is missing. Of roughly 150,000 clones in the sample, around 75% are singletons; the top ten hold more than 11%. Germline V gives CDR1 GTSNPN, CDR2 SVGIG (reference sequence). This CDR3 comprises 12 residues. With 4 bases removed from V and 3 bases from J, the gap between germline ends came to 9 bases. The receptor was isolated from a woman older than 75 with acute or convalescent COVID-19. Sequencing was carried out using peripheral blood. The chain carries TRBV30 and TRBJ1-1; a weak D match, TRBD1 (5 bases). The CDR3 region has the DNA TGTGCCTGGAATCCAGGGTACACTGAAGCTTTCTTT. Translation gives CAWNPGYTEAFF.